The TCR beta chain under discussion was sequenced for a study of T cell responses to AZD1222 COVID-19 vaccine (dated by TCRdb to the early 2020s). At the level of the whole study: AZD1222 recipients given second doses at about 4 weeks or at about 12 weeks were pooled, since spike-specific TCR depth and breadth were not found to differ between the two schedules. TCR sequencing covered fewer than 250 trial participants: 200 to 210 given two doses of AZD1222 and about 26 given two doses of MenACWY control vaccine. Enrollment into the trials was organized by age into subgroups of 18-55, 56-69 and 70-plus years, and those subgroups contained approximately 150, 30 and 60 TCR-sequenced participants, respectively. What the research found in general, with its limitations: Conclusions about previously exposed vaccinees are limited, since just 6 or 7 AZD1222 recipients were seropositive for SARS-CoV-2 at baseline. The 56-69-year group was small, and its depth increase did not reach significance, likely because of low power. Participants were mostly white British, with more females than males. The authors suggested clonal diversity may have been underestimated. Nearly half of unique spike-specific TCRs reportedly recognized epitopes outside regions mutated in the B.1.351 and B.1.1.7 variants. Because no samples from the day 14 peak response were available, repertoires could be characterized only after the peak T cell response. A significant rise in spike-specific TCR breadth and depth was observed after two AZD1222 doses relative to day 0 and relative to MenACWY recipients. Vaccine-associated CD4 TCRs spanned the whole spike protein, with dominant responses in regions 160-218 and 743-854.

The label giving this sample's time point can be read as: baseline before first vaccination. Vaccinee samples were obtained from the UK trials COV001 and COV002, which included a single-blind randomized controlled phase 2/3 trial of AZD1222 (ChAdOx1 nCoV-19) in healthy adults. For TCRbeta chain sequencing, PBMC samples were collected from trial participants at day 0 and at day 28 after the second dose. Remarks on this clone: Its antigen remains undetermined. No much larger clone is present one base from it, and per-base qualities are unavailable.

The CDR3 spans 15 residues, from the cysteine through the phenylalanine. Solely the CDR3 DNA is kept, with 45 bases framed from the first base. V and J are truncated by 3 bases and 2 bases respectively, leaving an intervening sequence of 11 bases. Taken from the germline V gene (reference sequence), the CDR1 and CDR2 loops are LNHDA and SQIVND. The CDR3 regions of human TCRbeta chains were analyzed by immunosequencing. In the source study's methods: TCRs in the repertoires were matched against a reference library of SARS-CoV-2-specific TCRs that had been generated with the MIRA antigen-specificity platform. Breadth was defined as the fraction of unique TCRs that were SARS-CoV-2-associated, and depth was defined as the fraction of total T cells that were SARS-CoV-2-associated. Each spike-specific TCR was assigned to its reactive spike region and to a CD4 or CD8 class using the MIRA data. Log10-transformed breadth and depth values were compared by one-way ANOVA with Sidak's multiple comparisons tests. TCRdb holds this immuneACCESS table with in-frame rearrangements only. Some clones are missing; in checked studies, unresolved V genes explain under half, and the rest has no known cause. D and trimming come from the DNA, and the V and J calls and clone size come from that table. In all, the sample holds roughly 150,000 clones, and about nine tenths of those were seen once. Around 5.2% of the sample belongs to the ten largest clones.

The chain links TRBV19 with TRBJ1-5; the D gene identity is not certain. This TCR came from an adult in good health. Material: peripheral blood, obtained on day 0 of AZD1222 vaccination. The CDR3 is CASSMTHGGNQPQHF. The DNA sequence follows: TGTGCCAGTAGTATGACCCACGGGGGCAATCAGCCCCAGCATTTT.